Following are 21 T cell receptor beta chains from one sample sequenced in a study of CD8+ T cells in alopecia areata. Stated treatment: oral pan-JAK inhibitor, 5-10 mg twice daily. In each case, RNA was isolated and then reverse transcribed into cDNA as the sequencing template. Sequencing used immunoSEQ multiplex PCR; TCRdb keeps in-frame clones, though not all of them. This sample has about 180,000 clones, with approximately 49% found just once. This specimen was CD8+ T cells sorted from blood, taken around week 53, from a patient treated with tofacitinib. The receptors come from a human donor with alopecia areata.

The chain couples TRBV30 to TRBJ2-1; no clear D. The V gene's germline CDR1 is GTSNPN and CDR2 SVGIG (reference sequence). This CDR3 has 15 residues. V lost 0 bases and J 9 bases, leaving 18 bases between the germline ends. The CDR3 is CAWSVRSGLVFEQFF. The CDR3 DNA is TGTGCCTGGAGTGTACGTTCCGGTCTGGTCTTTGAGCAGTTCTTC.

CDR3 nucleotides: TGTGCCAGCTCACCTCCCCGGGACAGGGGGGAAAACACTGAAGCTTTCTTT. This codes for CASSPPRDRGENTEAFF. V usage is TRBV18 and J usage is TRBJ1-1; TRBD1 agrees at 11 bases. The germline gives CDR1 KGHSH, CDR2 LQKENI. V lost 3 bases and J lost 2; bases outside the gene matches: 8. This CDR3 is 17 amino acids long.

This chain uses TRBV29-1 with TRBJ2-7; weak D call: TRBD1 (5 bases). The CDR3 spans 12 residues. The V gene's germline CDR1 is SQVTM and CDR2 ANQGSEA. V gave up 4 bases and J gave up 1 base, with 8 bases separating them. CDR3 DNA: TGCAGCGTTGGGCCAGGGTCCTACGAGCAGTACTTC. It is translated as CSVGPGSYEQYF.

The gene calls are TRBV6-1 and TRBJ2-5, with TRBD2 matching 9 bases. J lost 2 bases, V lost 3 bases, and 7 bases had no gene match. Germline V gene sequence: CDR1 MNHNS, CDR2 SASEGT. This CDR3 is built from 16 residues. The CDR3 region is CASSEASGGMQETQYF. CDR3 DNA: TGTGCCAGCAGTGAGGCCAGCGGGGGGATGCAAGAGACCCAGTACTTC.

A few counts support this clone. This chain joins TRBV6-5 and TRBJ2-1, with TRBD1 identical over 9 bases. The germline V gene encodes CDR1 MNHEY and CDR2 SVGAGI. With 0 bases clipped from V and 6 bases from J, the junction kept 6 bases outside the gene matches. The CDR3 has 16 amino acids. CDR3 sequence: CASSYSWTGDGNEQFF. The CDR3 DNA sequence: TGTGCCAGCAGTTACTCCTGGACAGGGGATGGCAATGAGCAGTTCTTC.

CDR3 nucleotide sequence: TGTGCCTGGAGTACCGGGACGGACGATGAAAAACTGTTTTTT. It encodes CAWSTGTDDEKLFF. The chain links TRBV30 to TRBJ1-4, with D perhaps matching TRBD1 (5 bases). Germline loops: CDR1 GTSNPN, CDR2 SVGIG (reference sequence). The CDR3 loop spans 14 amino acids. Trimming cost V 2 bases and J 6 bases, with 13 bases left between them.

Turning to this clone: Other DNA sequences in the same sample also yield this CDR3. The V and J genes are TRBV27 and TRBJ2-7, with D perhaps matching TRBD2 (5 bases). CDR1 MNHEY and CDR2 SMNVEV come from the germline V gene (reference sequence). The CDR3 has 13 amino acids. V dropped 3 bases and J dropped 1 base, with 7 bases sitting between them. The CDR3 DNA follows: TGTGCCAGCAGTTTTCGCGGGTCCTACGAGCAGTACTTC. It translates to CASSFRGSYEQYF.

About this clone itself: The identical CDR3 is also encoded by other nucleotide sequences in the sample. The chain uses TRBV29-1 and TRBJ1-2; D is unclear. Germline CDR1 SQVTM, CDR2 ANQGSEA. V dropped 4 bases and J dropped 6 bases, with 9 bases sitting between them. The length of the CDR3 is 11 residues. CDR3 sequence: CSVASLDGYTF. For the CDR3, the DNA is TGCAGCGTTGCAAGCCTAGATGGCTACACCTTC.

The V and J genes are TRBV10-3 and TRBJ2-3, with 9 bases fitting TRBD1. Germline V gene lookup returns CDR1 ENHRY and CDR2 SYGVKD. The V and J ends lost 3 bases and 4 bases, in that order; junction bases with no gene match: 8. This CDR3 region has 16 residues. CDR3 sequence: CAISDPGTGRADTQYF. The DNA of the CDR3 is TGTGCCATCAGTGACCCCGGGACAGGGCGGGCAGATACGCAGTATTTT.

This clone was found a few times. J is TRBJ1-1 and V is TRBV5-1; 8 positions agree with TRBD1. CDR3 size: 14 residues. V lost 1 base and J lost 7; bases outside the gene matches: 6. In germline, CDR1 is SGHRS, CDR2 YFSETQ. This CDR3 is CASSLTGGTFEAFF. The CDR3 nucleotides read TGCGCCAGCAGCTTGACAGGGGGTACCTTTGAAGCTTTCTTT.

About this clone: Other DNA sequences of this sample code for an identical CDR3. The CDR3 sequence: CATSRDRASNQPQHF. CDR3 in DNA: TGTGCCACCAGCAGAGATCGAGCGTCTAATCAGCCCCAGCATTTT. The J gene is TRBJ1-5, the V gene TRBV15; no firm D call. Germline V CDR1 and CDR2: LNHNV, YYDKDF (reference sequence). This CDR3 region has 15 residues. V was pared by 0 bases and J by 4 bases, with 10 bases between. Full variable domain (remainder filled in from reference TRBV15 and TRBJ1-5): DAMVIQNPRYQVTQFGKPVTLSCSQTLNHNVMYWYQQKSSQAPKLLFHYYDKDFNNEADTPDNFQSRRPNTSFCFLDIRSPGLGDTAMYLCATSRDRASNQPQHFGDGTRLSIL.

The chain combines TRBV9 with TRBJ2-2; D may be TRBD1 (6 bases). Germline CDR1 SGDLS, CDR2 YYNGEE. V dropped 3 bases and J dropped 3 bases, with 18 bases sitting between them. This CDR3 has 17 amino acids. CDR3 in amino acids: CASSEEGVRGDTGELFF. The DNA of the CDR3 is TGTGCCAGCAGCGAAGAGGGGGTCAGGGGAGACACCGGGGAGCTGTTTTTT.

The gene calls are TRBV7-8 and TRBJ2-3; tentative D call: TRBD1 (5 bases). V dropped 0 bases and J dropped 2 bases, with 15 bases sitting between them. The CDR3 is made up of 17 amino acids. Germline loops: CDR1 SGHVS, CDR2 FQNEAQ. The CDR3 sequence is CASSLARQGRATDTQYF. The CDR3, as DNA: TGTGCCAGCAGCTTAGCGCGTCAGGGCAGGGCCACAGATACGCAGTATTTT.

The chain carries TRBV27 and TRBJ2-7; D uncertain. The V and J ends lost 5 bases and 5 bases respectively, with 13 bases between them. Germline-derived CDR1 and CDR2 are MNHEY and SMNVEV (reference sequence). The CDR3 totals 13 residues. Here the CDR3 reads CASSRLGFHEQYF. Here the CDR3 DNA reads TGTGCCAGCAGTCGATTGGGATTCCACGAGCAGTACTTC.

The rearrangement links TRBV27 to TRBJ2-5; possible D gene TRBD2, 6 bases. CDR3 length: 15 residues. Trimming removed 8 bases from V and 3 bases from J, with 19 bases in between. The germline CDR1 and CDR2 sequences are MNHEY and SMNVEV (reference sequence). The CDR3 DNA follows: TGTGCCAGCCGGGGGATGGGCAGGGACGAAGAGACCCAGTACTTC. Translating gives CASRGMGRDEETQYF.

The V and J genes are TRBV7-2 and TRBJ2-3; TRBD2 agrees at 10 bases. Losses at the gene ends were 6 bases for V and 2 bases for J; bases not matched to a gene: 8. Germline V lookup: CDR1 SGHTA, CDR2 FQGNSA. There are 16 residues in the CDR3. DNA of the CDR3: TGTGCCAGCAGGTCCCTTAGCGGGGGGACCACAGATACGCAGTATTTT. Its translation is CASRSLSGGTTDTQYF. The variable domain in full, completed from reference TRBV7-2 and TRBJ2-3, reads GAGVSQSPSNKVTEKGKDVELRCDPISGHTALYWYRQSLGQGLEFLIYFQGNSAPDKSGLPSDRFSAERTGGSVSTLTIQRTQQEDSAVYLCASRSLSGGTTDTQYFGPGTRLTVL.

Here the CDR3 reads CTASRNLLAKNIQYF. The CDR3 DNA follows: TGCACTGCCTCTCGGAACCTTCTTGCCAAAAACATTCAGTACTTC. The rearrangement joins TRBV1 to TRBJ2-4. TRBV1 is an annotated pseudogene. This CDR3 has 15 residues.

This clone was picked up a small number of times. CDR3 bases: TGTGCCAGCAGCTTAGGCGGGTCCGGGCAGTACTTC. Encoded protein: CASSLGGSGQYF. This rearrangement joins TRBV7-9 to TRBJ2-7; D possibly corresponds to TRBD2 (5 bases). CDR3 size: 12 residues. Trimming stripped 1 base from V and 9 bases from J, with 10 bases between. Germline CDR1 is SEHNR and CDR2 is FQNEAQ (reference sequence).

The V and J genes are TRBV2 and TRBJ2-1, with no clear D. The CDR3 sequence is 17 residues long. Germline assignment: CDR1 SNHLY and CDR2 FYNNEI. Trimming stripped 6 bases from V and 0 bases from J, with 18 bases between. In DNA form, the CDR3 reads TGTGCCAGCAGGCCTAAACAGTATCCGAGCTCCTACAATGAGCAGTTCTTC. Translating it yields CASRPKQYPSSYNEQFF.

This clone has just a few counts. The J gene is TRBJ1-5, the V gene TRBV27; maybe TRBD1 (5 bases). Germline values: CDR1 MNHEY, CDR2 SMNVEV (reference sequence). V was clipped by 5 bases and J by 4 bases, with 12 bases between them. The CDR3 sequence is 14 residues long. The CDR3: CASSTRQFNQPQHF. DNA of the CDR3: TGTGCCAGCAGTACAAGACAGTTTAATCAGCCCCAGCATTTT.

The J gene is TRBJ2-5, the V gene TRBV27; TRBD1 aligns across 8 bases. The ends lost 2 bases at V and 5 bases at J; junction bases unmatched: 7. CDR1 and CDR2 (germline): MNHEY, SMNVEV (reference sequence). The CDR3 covers 15 residues. The CDR3 sequence: CASSLGTGGGETQYF. Written as DNA, the CDR3 is TGTGCCAGCAGTTTAGGGACAGGCGGAGGGGAGACCCAGTACTTC.